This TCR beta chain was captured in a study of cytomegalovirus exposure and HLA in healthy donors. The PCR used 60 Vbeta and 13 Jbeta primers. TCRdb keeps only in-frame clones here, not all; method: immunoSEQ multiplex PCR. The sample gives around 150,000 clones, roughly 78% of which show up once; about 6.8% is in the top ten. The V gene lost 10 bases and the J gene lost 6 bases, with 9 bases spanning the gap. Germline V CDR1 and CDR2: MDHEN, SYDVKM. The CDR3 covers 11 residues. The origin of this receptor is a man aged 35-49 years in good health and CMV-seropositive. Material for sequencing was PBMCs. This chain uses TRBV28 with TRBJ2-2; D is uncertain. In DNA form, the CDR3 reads TGTGCCACCGCGAGGCCCGGGGAGCTGTTTTTT. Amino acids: CATARPGELFF.